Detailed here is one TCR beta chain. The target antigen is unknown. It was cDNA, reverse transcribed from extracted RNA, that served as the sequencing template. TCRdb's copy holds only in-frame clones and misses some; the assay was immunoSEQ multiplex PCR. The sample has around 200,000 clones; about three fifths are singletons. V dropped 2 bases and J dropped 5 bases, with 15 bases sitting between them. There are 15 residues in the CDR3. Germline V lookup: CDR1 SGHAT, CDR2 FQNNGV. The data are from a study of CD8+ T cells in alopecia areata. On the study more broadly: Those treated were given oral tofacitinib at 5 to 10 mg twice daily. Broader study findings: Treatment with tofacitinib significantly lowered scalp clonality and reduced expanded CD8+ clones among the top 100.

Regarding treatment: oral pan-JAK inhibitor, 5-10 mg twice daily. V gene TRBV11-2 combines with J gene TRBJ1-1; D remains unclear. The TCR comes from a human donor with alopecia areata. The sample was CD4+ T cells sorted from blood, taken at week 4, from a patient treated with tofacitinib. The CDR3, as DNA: TGTGCCAGCAGCTTAAACGGGGTCCAGAAGACTGAAGCTTTCTTT. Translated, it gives CASSLNGVQKTEAFF.